Described below is a single T cell receptor beta chain sequence and its context. The antigen is unknown. The record originates from a study of T cells after yellow fever vaccination. Study findings and constraints: Abundant clonotypes from the bulk population could get into FACS-sorted repertoires as contaminants. Once the booster was given, most primary-vaccination clones reappeared, at approximately 97% for CD4 and over 75% for CD8.

TCRdb processed the 5' RACE reads anew with MiXCR; each CDR3 protein has one entry. The sample yields hundreds of thousands of distinct CDR3 sequences, approximately 12% seen once. Trimming took off 2 bases at V and 6 bases at J, with 12 bases between the two ends. Germline V gene sequence: CDR1 SGHRS, CDR2 YFSETQ. The CDR3 is 14 residues long. This clonotype was sampled from a man between 18 and 35 years old who received the YFV17D yellow fever vaccine. Sequenced material: CD4+ T cells sorted from PBMCs, taken 15 days after the yellow fever booster vaccination. J is TRBJ1-5 and V is TRBV5-1; D is possibly TRBD1 (6 bases). The CDR3 sequence: CASSFAGGAQPQHF. The CDR3 coding sequence is TGCGCCAGCAGCTTCGCGGGGGGGGCTCAGCCCCAGCATTTT. Supplemented by reference TRBV5-1 and TRBJ1-5, the full variable domain reads KAGVTQTPRYLIKTRGQQVTLSCSPISGHRSVSWYQQTPGQGLQFLFEYFSETQRNKGNFPGRFSGRQFSNSRSEMNVSTLELGDSALYLCASSFAGGAQPQHFGDGTRLSIL.